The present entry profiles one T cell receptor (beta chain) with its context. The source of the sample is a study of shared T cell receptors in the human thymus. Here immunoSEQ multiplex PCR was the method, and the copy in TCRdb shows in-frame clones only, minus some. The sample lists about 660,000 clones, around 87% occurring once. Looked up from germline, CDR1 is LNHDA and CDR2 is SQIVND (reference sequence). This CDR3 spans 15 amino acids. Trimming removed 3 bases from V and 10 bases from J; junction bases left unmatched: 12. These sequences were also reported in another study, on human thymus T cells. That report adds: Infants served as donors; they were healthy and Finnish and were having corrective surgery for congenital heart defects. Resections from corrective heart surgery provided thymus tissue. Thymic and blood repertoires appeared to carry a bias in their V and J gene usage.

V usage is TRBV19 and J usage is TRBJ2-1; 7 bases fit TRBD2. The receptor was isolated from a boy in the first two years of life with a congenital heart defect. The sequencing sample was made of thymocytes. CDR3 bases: TGTGCCAGTAGTATGTGGCCGGGAGGAGTTTTGGAGCAGTTCTTC. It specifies CASSMWPGGVLEQFF.